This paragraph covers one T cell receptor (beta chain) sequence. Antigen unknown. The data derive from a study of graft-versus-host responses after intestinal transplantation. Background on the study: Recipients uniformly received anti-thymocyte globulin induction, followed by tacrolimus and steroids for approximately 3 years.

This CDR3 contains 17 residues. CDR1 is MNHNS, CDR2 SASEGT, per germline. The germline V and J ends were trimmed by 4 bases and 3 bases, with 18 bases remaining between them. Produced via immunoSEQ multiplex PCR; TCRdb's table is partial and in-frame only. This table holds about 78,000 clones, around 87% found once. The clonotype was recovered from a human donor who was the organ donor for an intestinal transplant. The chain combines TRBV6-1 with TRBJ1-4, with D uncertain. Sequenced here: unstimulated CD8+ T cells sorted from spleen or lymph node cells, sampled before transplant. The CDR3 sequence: CASSGRAWGGANEKLFF. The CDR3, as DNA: TGTGCCAGCAGTGGAAGGGCATGGGGAGGTGCTAATGAAAAACTGTTTTTT.